This T cell receptor beta chain was recovered during a study of control samples from healthy donors and cancer patients. Data came from immunoSEQ multiplex PCR; TCRdb stores just in-frame clones and leaves some out. This sample carries approximately 110,000 clones, about 80% of them seen once, and the ten largest clones take roughly 13%. Per germline, CDR1 SGHNT and CDR2 YYREEE (reference sequence). Trimming removed 6 bases from V and 6 bases from J, with 12 bases in between. The CDR3 totals 12 residues. The receptor comes from a woman aged 45-59 years in good health. Sequenced input: blood. The V call is TRBV5-4, the J call TRBJ1-1; perhaps TRBD1 as D (5 bases). CDR3 bases: TGTGCCAGCACCCTAGACAGCTCTGAAGCTTTCTTT. Its translation: CASTLDSSEAFF.